Listed below are T cell receptor beta chains from one sample, sequenced in a study of cytomegalovirus exposure and HLA in healthy donors. Produced via immunoSEQ multiplex PCR; TCRdb's table is partial and in-frame only. The repertoire has about 120,000 clones, over 65% of them found once; the top ten carry 11%. The sample taken for sequencing was PBMCs. The receptors derive from a woman in her fifties or sixties in good health and CMV-seropositive. The CDR3 runs from the conserved cysteine through the conserved F or W. The order of the fields is clone size, V gene, J gene, CDR3 length, D gene, CDR3 protein. A D gene is named only where the DNA matches it firmly. The size entry is marked missing in some rows and otherwise reads once, few, many or a size class.

size: few; V: TRBV5-1; J: TRBJ2-1; length: 19; D: TRBD2; CDR3: CASSLLGTSGRADYNEQFF
size: .; V: TRBV6-4; J: TRBJ1-1; length: 14; D: .; CDR3: CASSDPRSGTEAFF
size: few; V: TRBV10-3; J: TRBJ2-7; length: 17; D: TRBD1; CDR3: CAISGTGADRSSYEQYF
size: .; V: TRBV7-6; J: TRBJ2-5; length: 15; D: .; CDR3: CASSLARRAGETQYF
size: .; V: TRBV6-5; J: TRBJ2-1; length: 13; D: .; CDR3: CASSYRPSLEQFF
size: .; V: TRBV18; J: TRBJ2-7; length: 14; D: TRBD1; CDR3: CASSPSLQGDEQYF
size: few; V: TRBV27; J: TRBJ2-7; length: 15; D: TRBD2; CDR3: CASSLGTGGPHEQYF
size: .; V: TRBV12-5; J: TRBJ1-5; length: 14; D: .; CDR3: CASGLGDSNQPQHF
size: .; V: TRBV5-1; J: TRBJ2-3; length: 15; D: .; CDR3: CASSLIRVQTDTQYF
size: .; V: TRBV4-2; J: TRBJ2-6; length: 17; D: .; CDR3: CASSQASGSSGANVLTF
size: .; V: TRBV4-3; J: TRBJ1-2; length: 15; D: TRBD1; CDR3: CASSPFQGAPYGYTF
size: once; V: TRBV10-2; J: TRBJ1-3; length: 13; D: .; CDR3: CASRATGRDTIYF
size: many; V: TRBV12-5; J: TRBJ2-1; length: 13; D: .; CDR3: CASGPGVDNEQFF
size: .; V: TRBV20-1; J: TRBJ1-2; length: 11; D: .; CDR3: CSARGAGDMIF
size: .; V: TRBV19; J: TRBJ1-1; length: 13; D: .; CDR3: CASHSRGAIEAFF
size: .; V: TRBV19; J: TRBJ2-3; length: 15; D: TRBD2; CDR3: CASSTSGSGADTQYF
size: few; V: TRBV4-3; J: TRBJ2-5; length: 14; D: .; CDR3: CASSLTGIGETQYF
size: .; V: TRBV5-1; J: TRBJ1-1; length: 14; D: TRBD1; CDR3: CASYQQGFGTEAFF
size: .; V: TRBV19; J: TRBJ1-5; length: 13; D: .; CDR3: CASTRGTGQPQHF
size: .; V: TRBV29-1; J: TRBJ1-1; length: 13; D: TRBD1; CDR3: CSGVTGGNTEAFF
size: few; V: TRBV19; J: TRBJ2-3; length: 15; D: TRBD2; CDR3: CASSMREKVTDTQYF
size: .; V: TRBV7-2; J: TRBJ2-3; length: 16; D: .; CDR3: CASSLGSGLNTDTQYF
size: .; V: TRBV7-6; J: TRBJ1-2; length: 14; D: TRBD1; CDR3: CASSPVQGIYGYTF
size: .; V: TRBV5-8; J: TRBJ1-5; length: 15; D: TRBD1; CDR3: CASSVTGTGHQPQHF
size: once; V: TRBV7-3; J: TRBJ2-1; length: 13; D: .; CDR3: CASSFDLGAPQFF
size: .; V: TRBV30; J: TRBJ2-3; length: 15; D: TRBD2; CDR3: CAWTVAAGAGDTQYF
size: .; V: TRBV28; J: TRBJ2-5; length: 14; D: TRBD2; CDR3: CASSLAGGGETQYF
size: .; V: TRBV13; J: TRBJ1-4; length: 14; D: .; CDR3: CASSATGGRGKLFF
size: .; V: TRBV29-1; J: TRBJ1-5; length: 13; D: .; CDR3: CSVEAGNNQPQHF
size: .; V: TRBV4-3; J: TRBJ1-2; length: 16; D: .; CDR3: CASSLTSQTSIYGYTF